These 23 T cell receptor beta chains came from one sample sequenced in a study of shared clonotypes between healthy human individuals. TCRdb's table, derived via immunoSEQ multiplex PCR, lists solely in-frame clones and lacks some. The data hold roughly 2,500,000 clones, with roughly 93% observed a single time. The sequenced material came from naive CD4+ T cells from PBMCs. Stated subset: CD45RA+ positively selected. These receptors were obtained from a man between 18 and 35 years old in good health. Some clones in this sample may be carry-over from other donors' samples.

CDR3 sequence: CASSEIPGGKGHEQYF. DNA for the CDR3: TGTGCCAGCAGTGAGATACCCGGGGGAAAGGGCCACGAGCAGTACTTC. The chain couples TRBV28 to TRBJ2-7, with D possibly matching TRBD2 (6 bases). The V gene's germline CDR1 is MDHEN and CDR2 SYDVKM. CDR3 length equals 16 residues. Trimming removed 5 bases at V and 5 bases at J, with 22 bases between.

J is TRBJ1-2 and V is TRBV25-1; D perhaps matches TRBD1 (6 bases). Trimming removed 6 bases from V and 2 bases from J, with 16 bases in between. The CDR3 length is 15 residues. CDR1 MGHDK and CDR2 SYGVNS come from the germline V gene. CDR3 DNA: TGTGCCAGCAGGCCGGGAGGGGGTACCAACTATGGCTACACCTTC. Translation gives CASRPGGGTNYGYTF.

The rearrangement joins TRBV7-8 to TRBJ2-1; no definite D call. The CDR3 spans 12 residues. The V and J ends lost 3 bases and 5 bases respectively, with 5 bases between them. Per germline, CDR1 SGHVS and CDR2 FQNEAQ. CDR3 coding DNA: TGTGCCAGCAGCTTCGTAGACAATGAGCAGTTCTTC. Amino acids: CASSFVDNEQFF.

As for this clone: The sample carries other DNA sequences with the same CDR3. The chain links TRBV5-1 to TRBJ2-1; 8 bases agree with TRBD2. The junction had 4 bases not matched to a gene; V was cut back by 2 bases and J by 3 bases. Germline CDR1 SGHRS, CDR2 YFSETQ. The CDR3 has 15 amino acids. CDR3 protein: CASSLAGDGYNEQFF. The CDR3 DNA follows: TGCGCCAGCAGCTTAGCGGGAGACGGCTACAATGAGCAGTTCTTC.

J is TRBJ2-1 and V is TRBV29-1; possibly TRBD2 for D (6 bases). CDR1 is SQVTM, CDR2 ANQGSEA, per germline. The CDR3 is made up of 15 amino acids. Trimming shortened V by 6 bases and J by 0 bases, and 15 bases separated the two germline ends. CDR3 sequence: CSVDTSPTSYNEQFF. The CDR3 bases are TGCAGCGTCGATACTAGCCCAACCTCCTACAATGAGCAGTTCTTC.

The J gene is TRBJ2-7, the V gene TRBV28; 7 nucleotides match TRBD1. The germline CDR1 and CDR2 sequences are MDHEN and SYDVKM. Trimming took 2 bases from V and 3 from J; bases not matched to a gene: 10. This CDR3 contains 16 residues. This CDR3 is CASSLDAAGGSYEQYF. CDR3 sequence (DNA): TGTGCCAGCAGTTTAGACGCGGCAGGGGGAAGCTACGAGCAGTACTTC.

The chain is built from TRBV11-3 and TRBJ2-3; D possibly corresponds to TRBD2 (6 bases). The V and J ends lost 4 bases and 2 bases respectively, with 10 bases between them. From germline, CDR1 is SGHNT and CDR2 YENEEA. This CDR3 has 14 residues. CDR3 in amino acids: CASSYGGITDTQYF. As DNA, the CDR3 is TGTGCCAGCAGCTACGGGGGTATCACAGATACGCAGTATTTT. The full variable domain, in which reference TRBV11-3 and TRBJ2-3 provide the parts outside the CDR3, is EAGVVQSPRYKIIEKKQPVAFWCNPISGHNTLYWYLQNLGQGPELLIRYENEEAVDDSQLPKDRFSAERLKGVDSTLKIQPAELGDSAVYLCASSYGGITDTQYFGPGTRLTVL.

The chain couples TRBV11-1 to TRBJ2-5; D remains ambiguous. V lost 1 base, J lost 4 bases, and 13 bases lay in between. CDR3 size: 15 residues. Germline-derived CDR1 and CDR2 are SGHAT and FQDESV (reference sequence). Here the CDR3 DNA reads TGTGCCAGCAGCTTAGTGGGGATGAATTCAGAGACCCAGTACTTC. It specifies CASSLVGMNSETQYF.

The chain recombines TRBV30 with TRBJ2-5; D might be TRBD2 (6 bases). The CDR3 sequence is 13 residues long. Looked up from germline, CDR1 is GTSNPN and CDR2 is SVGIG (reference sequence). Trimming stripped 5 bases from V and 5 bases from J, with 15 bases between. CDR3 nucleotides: TGTGCCTGGGGCCGCGAAGGAGGGGAGACCCAGTACTTC. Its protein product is CAWGREGGETQYF.

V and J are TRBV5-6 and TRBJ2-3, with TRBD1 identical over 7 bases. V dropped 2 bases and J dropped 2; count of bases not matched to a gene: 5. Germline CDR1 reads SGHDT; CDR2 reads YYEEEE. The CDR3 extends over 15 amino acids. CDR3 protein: CASSFADRVTDTQYF. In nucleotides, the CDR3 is TGTGCCAGCAGCTTCGCCGACAGGGTCACAGATACGCAGTATTTT. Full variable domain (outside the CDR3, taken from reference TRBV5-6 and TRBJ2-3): DAGVTQSPTHLIKTRGQQVTLRCSPKSGHDTVSWYQQALGQGPQFIFQYYEEEERQRGNFPDRFSGHQFPNYSSELNVNALLLGDSALYLCASSFADRVTDTQYFGPGTRLTVL.

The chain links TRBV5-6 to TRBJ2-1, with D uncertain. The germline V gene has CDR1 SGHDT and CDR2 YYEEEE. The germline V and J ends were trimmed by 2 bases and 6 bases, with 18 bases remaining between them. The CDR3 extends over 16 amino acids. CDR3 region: CASSFRSSMWGNEQFF. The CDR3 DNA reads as TGTGCCAGCAGCTTTCGGTCTAGTATGTGGGGCAATGAGCAGTTCTTC.

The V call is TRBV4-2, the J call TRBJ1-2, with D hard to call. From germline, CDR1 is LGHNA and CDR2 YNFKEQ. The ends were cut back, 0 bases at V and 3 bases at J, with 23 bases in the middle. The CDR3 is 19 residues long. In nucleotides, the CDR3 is TGTGCCAGCAGCCAAGATCATGGATCGCGCCAACGGGGTTACTATGGCTACACCTTC. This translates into CASSQDHGSRQRGYYGYTF.

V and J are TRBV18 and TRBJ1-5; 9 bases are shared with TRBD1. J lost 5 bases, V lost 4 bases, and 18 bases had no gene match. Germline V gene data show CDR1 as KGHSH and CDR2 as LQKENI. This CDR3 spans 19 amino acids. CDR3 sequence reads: CASSLLGSGWTGVDQPQHF. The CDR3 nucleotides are TGTGCCAGCTCACTTCTGGGGAGTGGCTGGACAGGGGTGGATCAGCCCCAGCATTTT.

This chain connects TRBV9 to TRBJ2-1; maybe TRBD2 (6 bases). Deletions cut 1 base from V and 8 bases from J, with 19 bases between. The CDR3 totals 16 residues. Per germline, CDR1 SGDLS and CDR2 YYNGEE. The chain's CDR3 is CASSVRGLANDDEQFF. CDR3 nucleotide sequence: TGTGCCAGCAGCGTAAGAGGTCTAGCGAACGATGATGAGCAGTTCTTC.

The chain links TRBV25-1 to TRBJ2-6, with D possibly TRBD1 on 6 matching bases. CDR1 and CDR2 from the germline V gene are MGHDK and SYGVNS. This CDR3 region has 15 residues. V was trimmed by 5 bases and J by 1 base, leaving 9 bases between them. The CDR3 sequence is CASSLQGSGANVLTF. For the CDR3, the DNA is TGTGCCAGCAGTCTACAGGGATCTGGGGCCAACGTCCTGACTTTC.

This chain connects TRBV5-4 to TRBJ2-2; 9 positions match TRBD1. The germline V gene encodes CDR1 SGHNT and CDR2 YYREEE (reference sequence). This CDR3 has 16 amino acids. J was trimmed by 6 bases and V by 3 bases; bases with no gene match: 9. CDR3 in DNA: TGTGCCAGCAGCTCGATGACAGGGGGACAAGCCGGGGAGCTGTTTTTT. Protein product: CASSSMTGGQAGELFF.

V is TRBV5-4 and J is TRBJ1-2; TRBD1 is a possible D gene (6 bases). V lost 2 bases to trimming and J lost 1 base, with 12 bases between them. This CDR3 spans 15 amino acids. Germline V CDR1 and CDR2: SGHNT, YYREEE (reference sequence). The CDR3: CASSLGGRHNYGYTF. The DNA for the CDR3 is TGTGCCAGCAGCTTAGGGGGGCGGCATAACTATGGCTACACCTTC.

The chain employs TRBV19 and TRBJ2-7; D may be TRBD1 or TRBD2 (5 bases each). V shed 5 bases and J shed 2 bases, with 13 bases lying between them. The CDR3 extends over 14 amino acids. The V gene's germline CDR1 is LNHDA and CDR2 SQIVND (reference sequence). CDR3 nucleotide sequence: TGTGCCAGTAGTGTCCGGCAGGGACCCTACGAGCAGTACTTC. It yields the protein CASSVRQGPYEQYF.

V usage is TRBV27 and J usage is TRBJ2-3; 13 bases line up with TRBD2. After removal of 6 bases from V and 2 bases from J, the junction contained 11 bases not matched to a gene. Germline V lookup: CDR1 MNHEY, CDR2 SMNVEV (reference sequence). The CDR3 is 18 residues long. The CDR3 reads CASRVAGTSGTITDTQYF. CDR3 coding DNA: TGTGCCAGCAGAGTGGCCGGGACTAGCGGGACCATCACAGATACGCAGTATTTT.

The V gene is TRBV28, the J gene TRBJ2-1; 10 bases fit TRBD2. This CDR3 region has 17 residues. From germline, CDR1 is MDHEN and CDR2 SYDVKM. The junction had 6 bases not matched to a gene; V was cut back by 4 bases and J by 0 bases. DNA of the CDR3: TGTGCCAGCAGTTCCGAACTAGCGGGAAACTCCTACAATGAGCAGTTCTTC. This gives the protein CASSSELAGNSYNEQFF.

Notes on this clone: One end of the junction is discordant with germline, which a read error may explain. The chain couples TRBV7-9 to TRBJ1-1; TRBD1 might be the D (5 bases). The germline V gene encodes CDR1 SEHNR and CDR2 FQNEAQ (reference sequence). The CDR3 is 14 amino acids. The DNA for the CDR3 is TGCGCCAGCAGCCATTCAACAGGAACCACTGAAGCTTTCTTT. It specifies CASSHSTGTTEAFF.

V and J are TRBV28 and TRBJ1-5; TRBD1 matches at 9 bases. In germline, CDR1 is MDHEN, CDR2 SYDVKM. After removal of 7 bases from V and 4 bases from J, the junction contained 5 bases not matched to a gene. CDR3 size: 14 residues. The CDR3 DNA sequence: TGTGCCAGCACCCTACAGGGGGCTAATCAGCCCCAGCATTTT. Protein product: CASTLQGANQPQHF. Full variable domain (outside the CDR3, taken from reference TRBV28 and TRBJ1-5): DVKVTQSSRYLVKRTGEKVFLECVQDMDHENMFWYRQDPGLGLRLIYFSYDVKMKEKGDIPEGYSVSREKKERFSLILESASTNQTSMYLCASTLQGANQPQHFGDGTRLSIL.

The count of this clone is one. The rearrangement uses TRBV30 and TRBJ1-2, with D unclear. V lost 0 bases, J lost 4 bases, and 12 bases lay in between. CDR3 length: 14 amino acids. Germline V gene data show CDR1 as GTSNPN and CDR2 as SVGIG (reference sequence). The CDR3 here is CAWSVMGKVYGYTF. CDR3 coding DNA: TGTGCCTGGAGTGTCATGGGAAAGGTCTATGGCTACACCTTC.